The 23 T cell receptor beta chains reported below all come from one sample, sequenced in a study of cytomegalovirus exposure and HLA in healthy donors. PCR involved 60 Vbeta and 13 Jbeta primers. Sequencing was performed with immunoSEQ multiplex PCR; in TCRdb, only in-frame clones are kept and a portion is missing. The repertoire holds 150,000 to 250,000 clones, with about 79% as singletons. The sequencing sample was made of PBMCs. These receptors were taken from a boy aged 2 to 10 in good health and CMV-seronegative.

This clone has just a few counts. V usage is TRBV6-4 and J usage is TRBJ1-6; D call uncertain. The germline V gene encodes CDR1 MRHNA and CDR2 SNTAGT. The CDR3 sequence is 13 residues long. The V and J ends lost 2 bases and 7 bases respectively, with 6 bases between them. This CDR3 is CASSDSSNSPLHF. CDR3 bases: TGTGCCAGCAGTGACAGCTCAAATTCACCCCTCCACTTT.

Notes on this clone: Other DNA sequences in the sample encode the same CDR3. Written as DNA, the CDR3 is TGTGCCAGCAGTGCACAGACGAACACTGAAGCTTTCTTT. Its protein product is CASSAQTNTEAFF. The chain links TRBV2 to TRBJ1-1; D ambiguous. V was trimmed by 4 bases and J by 1 base, leaving 7 bases between them. The germline V gene encodes CDR1 SNHLY and CDR2 FYNNEI. CDR3 length: 13 amino acids.

The V call is TRBV5-1, the J call TRBJ2-7, with TRBD2 matching 7 bases. The CDR3 has 16 residues. V dropped 0 bases and J dropped 2; count of bases not matched to a gene: 8. CDR1 is SGHRS, CDR2 YFSETQ, per germline. The DNA for the CDR3 is TGCGCCAGCAGCTTGGGGACTAGTCCCTTTACCTACGAGCAGTACTTC. Its translation: CASSLGTSPFTYEQYF. Variable domain in full (rest from reference TRBV5-1 and TRBJ2-7): KAGVTQTPRYLIKTRGQQVTLSCSPISGHRSVSWYQQTPGQGLQFLFEYFSETQRNKGNFPGRFSGRQFSNSRSEMNVSTLELGDSALYLCASSLGTSPFTYEQYFGPGTRLTVT.

The chain couples TRBV19 to TRBJ2-4, with D maybe TRBD2 (6 bases). The CDR3 spans 19 residues. The germline V and J ends were trimmed by 7 bases and 6 bases, with 31 bases remaining between them. Germline V gives CDR1 LNHDA, CDR2 SQIVND (reference sequence). In DNA form, the CDR3 reads TGTGCCAGTAATAGTATAGTTGAGGGGATTGGGCAGGGAGGAAACATTCAGTACTTC. This translates into CASNSIVEGIGQGGNIQYF.

CDR3 nucleotides: TGTGCCAGCAGCCTAATCCAGGGGGGCCCCGGGGAGCTGTTTTTT. It specifies CASSLIQGGPGELFF. This rearrangement joins TRBV7-2 to TRBJ2-2, with a weak D call TRBD1 (7 bases). The CDR3 is 15 amino acids. CDR1 SGHTA and CDR2 FQGNSA come from the germline V gene. Trimming left V 5 bases short and J 6 bases short, with 16 bases between.

V gene TRBV7-8 combines with J gene TRBJ2-2; D possibly corresponds to TRBD1 (6 bases). V was trimmed by 3 bases and J by 5 bases, leaving 7 bases between them. CDR3 length: 13 amino acids. Germline CDR1 reads SGHVS; CDR2 reads FQNEAQ. CDR3 amino acids: CASSFQGTGELFF. The CDR3 DNA reads TGTGCCAGCAGCTTTCAGGGGACCGGGGAGCTGTTTTTT.

The chain links TRBV9 to TRBJ1-2; 8 bases fit TRBD1. The V gene end was trimmed by 0 bases and the J gene end by 6 bases; junction bases not matched to a gene: 7. The CDR3 spans 15 residues. The germline V gene has CDR1 SGDLS and CDR2 YYNGEE. The CDR3, as DNA: TGTGCCAGCAGCGTAGGAGAGGACAGGGCTGATGGCTACACCTTC. Translation gives CASSVGEDRADGYTF.

This CDR3 reads CAISEPWTVNTGELFF. The CDR3 region has the DNA TGTGCCATCAGTGAGCCGTGGACAGTGAACACCGGGGAGCTGTTTTTT. The chain carries TRBV10-3 and TRBJ2-2, with a tentative D call TRBD1 (6 bases). This CDR3 is built from 16 residues. V gave up 2 bases and J gave up 1 base, with 11 bases separating them. Germline V gene lookup returns CDR1 ENHRY and CDR2 SYGVKD.

The rearrangement joins TRBV7-6 to TRBJ2-5; D ambiguous. The V end lost 2 bases, the J end lost 1 base, and 8 bases lay between the germline ends. The CDR3 covers 14 residues. Germline V gene data show CDR1 as SGHVS and CDR2 as FNYEAQ. This CDR3 reads CASSLLVSQETQYF. The CDR3 DNA reads as TGTGCCAGCAGCTTATTGGTTAGCCAAGAGACCCAGTACTTC.

The rearrangement joins TRBV6-6 to TRBJ1-4, with 7 bases that match TRBD1. The CDR3 runs to 16 residues. Germline loops: CDR1 MNHNY, CDR2 SVGAGI (reference sequence). V was clipped by 2 bases and J by 8 bases; unmatched bases: 11. In nucleotides, the CDR3 is TGTGCCAGCAGTTACCCCCACAGGGGTTCGGGGGAAAAACTGTTTTTT. This gives the protein CASSYPHRGSGEKLFF.

V usage is TRBV7-8 and J usage is TRBJ2-5, with 9 bases matching TRBD2. This CDR3 is 16 amino acids long. V lost 5 bases and J lost 2; bases outside the gene matches: 9. Germline CDR1 reads SGHVS; CDR2 reads FQNEAQ. The CDR3 spells CASSVSSGEVQETQYF. The CDR3 coding sequence is TGTGCCAGCAGCGTATCTAGCGGGGAGGTTCAAGAGACCCAGTACTTC.

The genes are TRBV4-3 and TRBJ2-5, with a tentative D call TRBD2 (6 bases). TRBJ2-7 explains the end of the DNA better; the J call may be wrong. The germline gives CDR1 LGHNA, CDR2 YSLEER. CDR3 size: 16 residues. CDR3 DNA sequence: TGCGCCAGCAGCCCTCTCGCGGGGACGGAACCCTACGAGCAGTACTTC. Its protein is CASSPLAGTEPYEQYF.

A few counts support this clone. This chain connects TRBV4-1 to TRBJ2-1, with D uncertain. Germline values: CDR1 MGHRA, CDR2 YSYEKL. CDR3 length: 13 residues. Trimming took 4 bases from V and 11 from J, leaving 15 bases between them. The DNA of the CDR3 is TGCGCCAGCAGCCCCAAATCGTCACTGCAGCAGTTCTTC. It is translated as CASSPKSSLQQFF.

The sample holds one count of this clone. The V call is TRBV19, the J call TRBJ2-1; D might be TRBD2 (5 bases). Germline CDR1 reads LNHDA; CDR2 reads SQIVND (reference sequence). The CDR3 spans 13 residues. Trimming shortened V by 5 bases and J by 10 bases, and 15 bases separated the two germline ends. CDR3 sequence: CASSRGLAREQFF. The CDR3 DNA reads TGTGCCAGTAGTCGAGGACTCGCTCGGGAGCAGTTCTTC.

This clone appeared once. The chain uses TRBV6-5 and TRBJ2-7; D is perhaps TRBD1 (6 bases). The CDR3 is 15 amino acids. CDR1 and CDR2 (germline): MNHEY, SVGAGI. Trimming left V 5 bases short and J 3 bases short, with 17 bases between. The CDR3 sequence is CASSALPGHLYEQYF. DNA of the CDR3: TGTGCCAGCAGTGCTCTACCGGGACACCTCTACGAGCAGTACTTC.

This clone was seen only a few times. V is TRBV2 and J is TRBJ1-2, with D possibly TRBD1 on 5 matching bases. V lost 10 bases and J lost 4, with 19 bases in between. This CDR3 spans 14 amino acids. Germline-derived CDR1 and CDR2 are SNHLY and FYNNEI. CDR3 bases: TGTGCCATTCCCTGGGCAGGGATTGGCTATGGCTACACCTTC. Amino acids: CAIPWAGIGYGYTF.

The chain couples TRBV5-4 to TRBJ2-1; 8 bases are shared with TRBD2. Germline CDR1 reads SGHNT; CDR2 reads YYREEE (reference sequence). J was trimmed by 7 bases and V by 3 bases; bases with no gene match: 12. The CDR3 is 16 amino acids. The CDR3: CASSSLLAGTGNEQFF. CDR3 in DNA: TGTGCCAGCAGCTCCCTCCTAGCGGGCACCGGGAATGAGCAGTTCTTC.

The chain uses TRBV4-3 and TRBJ2-2; TRBD2 is a possible D gene (6 bases). Trimming removed 0 bases from V and 6 bases from J, with 14 bases in between. Germline CDR1 and CDR2: LGHNA and YSLEER. CDR3 length: 16 residues. Here the CDR3 DNA reads TGCGCCAGCAGCCAAGATGTAGCGAGGAGGGCCGGGGAGCTGTTTTTT. The encoded protein is CASSQDVARRAGELFF.

A note on this clone: The junction does not match germline at one end; this may be a read error. The J gene is TRBJ2-2, the V gene TRBV10-3, with D perhaps TRBD1 (6 bases). The CDR3 has 15 residues. Germline assignment: CDR1 ENHRY and CDR2 SYGVKD. For the CDR3, the DNA is TGTGCCGTCAGTGAGTCGTACAGGGCAAGCGGGGAGCTGTTTTTT. It is translated as CAVSESYRASGELFF.

The chain is built from TRBV29-1 and TRBJ2-3; the D is unclear. The CDR3 loop spans 13 amino acids. Germline assignment: CDR1 SQVTM and CDR2 ANQGSEA. V was shortened by 1 base and J by 2 bases, with 7 bases between the two germline ends. Here the CDR3 reads CSVEGGFTDTQYF. Written as DNA, the CDR3 is TGCAGCGTTGAAGGCGGCTTCACAGATACGCAGTATTTT.

The chain recombines TRBV7-9 with TRBJ2-7; TRBD2 agrees at 7 bases. Unmatched junction bases numbered 13, after V lost 5 bases and J lost 6 bases. The CDR3 consists of 15 residues. Germline loops: CDR1 SEHNR, CDR2 FQNEAQ (reference sequence). In DNA, the CDR3 is TGTGCCAGCAGCCCTCGAGGGAGCGGGGTTCGCGAGCAGTACTTC. Translation: CASSPRGSGVREQYF. The full variable domain, its missing parts supplied by reference TRBV7-9 and TRBJ2-7, is DTGVSQNPRHKITKRGQNVTFRCDPISEHNRLYWYRQTLGQGPEFLTYFQNEAQLEKSRLLSDRFSAERPKGSFSTLEIQRTEQGDSAMYLCASSPRGSGVREQYFGPGTRLTVT.

The chain carries TRBV7-9 and TRBJ2-5, with D hard to call. Germline V gene sequence: CDR1 SEHNR, CDR2 FQNEAQ (reference sequence). The V end was cut by 5 bases, the J end by 4 bases, with 11 bases between. The CDR3 has 13 amino acids. Here the CDR3 reads CASSPPSSETQYF. The CDR3 DNA sequence: TGTGCCAGCAGCCCTCCAAGCTCAGAGACCCAGTACTTC.

This chain connects TRBV7-9 to TRBJ1-5; D remains unclear. The CDR3 runs 17 residues. V was trimmed by 2 bases and J by 1 base, leaving 15 bases between them. CDR1 and CDR2 from the germline V gene are SEHNR and FQNEAQ (reference sequence). For the CDR3, the DNA is TGTGCCAGCAGCTTATCCCGCGGGGTGGGAAGCAATCAGCCCCAGCATTTT. Translating gives CASSLSRGVGSNQPQHF.